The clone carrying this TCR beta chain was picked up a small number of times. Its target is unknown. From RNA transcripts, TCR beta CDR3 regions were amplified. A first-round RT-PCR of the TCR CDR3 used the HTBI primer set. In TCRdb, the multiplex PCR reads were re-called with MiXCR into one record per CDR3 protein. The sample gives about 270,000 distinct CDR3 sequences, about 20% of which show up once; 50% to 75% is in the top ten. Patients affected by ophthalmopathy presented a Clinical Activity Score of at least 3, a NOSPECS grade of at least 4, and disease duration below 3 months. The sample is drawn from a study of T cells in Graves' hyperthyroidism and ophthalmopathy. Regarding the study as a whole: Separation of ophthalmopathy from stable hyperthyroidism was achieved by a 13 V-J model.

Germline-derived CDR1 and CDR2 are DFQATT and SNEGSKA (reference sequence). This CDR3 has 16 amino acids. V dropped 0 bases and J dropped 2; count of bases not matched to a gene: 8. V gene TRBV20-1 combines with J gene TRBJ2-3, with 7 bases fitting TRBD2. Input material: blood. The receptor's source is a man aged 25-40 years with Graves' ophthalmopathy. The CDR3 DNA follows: TGCAGTGCTAGAGATGACGAGCGGGGAAACACAGATACGCAGTATTTT. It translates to CSARDDERGNTDTQYF.